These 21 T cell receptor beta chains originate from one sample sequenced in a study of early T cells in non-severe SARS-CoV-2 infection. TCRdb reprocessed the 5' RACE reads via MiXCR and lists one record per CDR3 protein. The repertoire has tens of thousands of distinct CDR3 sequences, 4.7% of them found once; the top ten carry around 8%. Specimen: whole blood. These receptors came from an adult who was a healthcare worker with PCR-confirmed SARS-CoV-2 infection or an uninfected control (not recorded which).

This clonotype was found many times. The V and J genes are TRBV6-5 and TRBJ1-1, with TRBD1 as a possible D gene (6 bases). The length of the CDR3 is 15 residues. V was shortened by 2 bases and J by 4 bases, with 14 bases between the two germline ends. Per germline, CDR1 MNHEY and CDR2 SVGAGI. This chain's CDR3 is CASSYETGWSTEAFF. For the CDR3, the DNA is TGTGCCAGCAGTTACGAAACAGGGTGGAGCACTGAAGCTTTCTTT.

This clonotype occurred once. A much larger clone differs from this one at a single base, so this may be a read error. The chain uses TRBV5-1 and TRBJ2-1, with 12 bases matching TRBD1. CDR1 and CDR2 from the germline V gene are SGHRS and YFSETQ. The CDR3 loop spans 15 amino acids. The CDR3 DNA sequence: TGCGTCAGCAGCACGGGACAGGGGGCGTTCAATGAGCAGTTCTTC. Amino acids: CVSSTGQGAFNEQFF.

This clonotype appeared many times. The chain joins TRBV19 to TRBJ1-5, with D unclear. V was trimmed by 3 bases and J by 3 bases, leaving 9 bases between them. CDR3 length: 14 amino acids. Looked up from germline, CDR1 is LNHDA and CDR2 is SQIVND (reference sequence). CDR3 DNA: TGTGCCAGTAGTATTAGAGATTACAATCAGCCCCAGCATTTT. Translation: CASSIRDYNQPQHF.

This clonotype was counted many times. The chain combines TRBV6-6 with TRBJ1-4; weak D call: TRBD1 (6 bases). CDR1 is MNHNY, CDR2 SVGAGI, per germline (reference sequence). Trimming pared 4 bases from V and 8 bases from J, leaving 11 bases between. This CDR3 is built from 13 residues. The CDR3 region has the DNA TGTGCCAGCAGTTTGGGGGGGCGGGAAAAACTGTTTTTT. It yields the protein CASSLGGREKLFF.

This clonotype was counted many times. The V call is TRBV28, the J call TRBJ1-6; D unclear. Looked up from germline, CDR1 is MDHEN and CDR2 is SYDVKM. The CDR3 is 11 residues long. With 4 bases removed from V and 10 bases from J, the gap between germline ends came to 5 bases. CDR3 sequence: CASSSSSPLHF. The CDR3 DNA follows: TGTGCCAGCAGTTCCTCCTCACCCCTCCACTTT.

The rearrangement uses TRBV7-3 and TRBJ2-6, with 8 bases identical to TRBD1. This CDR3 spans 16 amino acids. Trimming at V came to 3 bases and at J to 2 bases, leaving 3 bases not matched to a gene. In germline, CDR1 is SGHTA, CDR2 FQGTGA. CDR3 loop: CASSFLQGAGANVLTF. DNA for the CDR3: TGTGCCAGCAGCTTTTTACAGGGGGCTGGGGCCAACGTCCTGACTTTC.

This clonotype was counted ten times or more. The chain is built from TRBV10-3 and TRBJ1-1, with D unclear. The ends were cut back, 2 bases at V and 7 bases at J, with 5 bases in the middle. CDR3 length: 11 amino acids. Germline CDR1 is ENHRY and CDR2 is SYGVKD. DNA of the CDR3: TGTGCCATCAGTGAGCTGAATGAAGCTTTCTTT. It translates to CAISELNEAFF.

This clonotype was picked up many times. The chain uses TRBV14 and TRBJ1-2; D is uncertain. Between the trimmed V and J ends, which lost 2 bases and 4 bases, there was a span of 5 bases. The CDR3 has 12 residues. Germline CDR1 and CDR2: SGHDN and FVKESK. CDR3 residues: CASSQWGYGYTF. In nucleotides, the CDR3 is TGTGCCAGCAGCCAATGGGGCTATGGCTACACCTTC.

CDR3 in DNA: TGCAGCGTCCAACGACTAGCGGGGGAACTCGAGACCCAGTACTTC. Translation gives CSVQRLAGELETQYF. The chain links TRBV29-1 to TRBJ2-5; 12 bases map to TRBD2. Trimming cost V 6 bases and J 5 bases; bases outside gene matches: 10. The CDR3 sequence is 15 residues long. Per the germline V gene, CDR1 is SQVTM and CDR2 is ANQGSEA. Supplemented by reference TRBV29-1 and TRBJ2-5, the full variable domain reads SAVISQKPSRDICQRGTSLTIQCQVDSQVTMMFWYRQQPGQSLTLIATANQGSEATYESGFVIDKFPISRPNLTFSTLTVSNMSPEDSSIYLCSVQRLAGELETQYFGPGTRLLVL.

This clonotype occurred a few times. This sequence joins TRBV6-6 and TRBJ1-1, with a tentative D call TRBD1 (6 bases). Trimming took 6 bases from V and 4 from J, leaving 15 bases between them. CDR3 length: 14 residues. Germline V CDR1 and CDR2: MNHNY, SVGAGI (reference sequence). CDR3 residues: CASRNQGQGTEAFF. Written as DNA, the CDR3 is TGTGCCAGCAGAAACCAGGGGCAGGGCACTGAAGCTTTCTTT.

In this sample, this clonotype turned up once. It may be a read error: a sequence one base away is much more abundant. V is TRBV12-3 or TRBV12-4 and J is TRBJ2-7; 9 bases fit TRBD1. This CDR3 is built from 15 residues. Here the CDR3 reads CVSSLQGASSYEQYF. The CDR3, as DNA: TGTGTCAGCAGCCTACAGGGGGCTTCCTCCTACGAGCAGTACTTC.

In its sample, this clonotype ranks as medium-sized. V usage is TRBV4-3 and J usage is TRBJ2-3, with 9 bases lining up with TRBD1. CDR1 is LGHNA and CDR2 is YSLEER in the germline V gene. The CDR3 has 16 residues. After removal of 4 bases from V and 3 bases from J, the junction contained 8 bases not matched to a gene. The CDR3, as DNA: TGCGCCAGCAGCCCGGGACAGGGCTCGGGAACAGATACGCAGTATTTT. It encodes CASSPGQGSGTDTQYF.

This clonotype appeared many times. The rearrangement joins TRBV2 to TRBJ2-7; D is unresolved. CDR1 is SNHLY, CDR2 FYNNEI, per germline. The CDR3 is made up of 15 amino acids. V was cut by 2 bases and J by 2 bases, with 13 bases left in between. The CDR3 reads CASSESVMGPYEQYF. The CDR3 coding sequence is TGTGCCAGCAGTGAATCCGTTATGGGCCCCTACGAGCAGTACTTC.

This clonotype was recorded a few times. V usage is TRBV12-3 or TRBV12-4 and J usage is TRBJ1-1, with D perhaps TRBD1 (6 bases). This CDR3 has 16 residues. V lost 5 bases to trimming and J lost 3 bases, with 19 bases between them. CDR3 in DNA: TGTGCCAGCAGTATGTCCCCGGGACAACGGCACACTGAAGCTTTCTTT. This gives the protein CASSMSPGQRHTEAFF.

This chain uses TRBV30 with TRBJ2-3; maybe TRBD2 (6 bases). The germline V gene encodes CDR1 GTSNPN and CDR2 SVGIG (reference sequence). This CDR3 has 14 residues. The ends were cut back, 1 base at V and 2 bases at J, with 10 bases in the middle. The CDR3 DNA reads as TGTGCCTGGAGTGCGGGACTCACCACAGATACGCAGTATTTT. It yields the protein CAWSAGLTTDTQYF.

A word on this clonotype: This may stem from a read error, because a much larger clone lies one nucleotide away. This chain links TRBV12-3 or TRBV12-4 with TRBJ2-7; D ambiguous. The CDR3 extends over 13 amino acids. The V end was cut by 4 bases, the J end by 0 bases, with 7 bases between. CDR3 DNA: TGTGCCAGCAGTTCAGTGATCTCCTACGAGCAGTACTTC. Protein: CASSSVISYEQYF.

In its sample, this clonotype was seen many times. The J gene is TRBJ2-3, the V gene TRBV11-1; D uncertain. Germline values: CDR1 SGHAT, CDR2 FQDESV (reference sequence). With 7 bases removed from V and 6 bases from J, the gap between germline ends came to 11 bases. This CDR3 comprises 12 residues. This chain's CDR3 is CASTTGPDTQYF. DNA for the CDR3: TGTGCCAGCACCACCGGGCCGGATACGCAGTATTTT.

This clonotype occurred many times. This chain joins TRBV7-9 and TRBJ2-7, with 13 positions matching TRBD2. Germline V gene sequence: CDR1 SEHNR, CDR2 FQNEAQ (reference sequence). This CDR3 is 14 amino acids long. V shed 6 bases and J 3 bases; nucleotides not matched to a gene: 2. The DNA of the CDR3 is TGTGCCAGCAGACGGACTAGCGGGGGCTACGAGCAGTACTTC. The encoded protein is CASRRTSGGYEQYF.

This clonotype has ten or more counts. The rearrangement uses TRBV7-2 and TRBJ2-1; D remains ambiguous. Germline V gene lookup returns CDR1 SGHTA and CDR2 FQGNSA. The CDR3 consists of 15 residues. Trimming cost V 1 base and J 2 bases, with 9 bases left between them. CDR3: CASSLDSNPYNEQFF. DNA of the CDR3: TGTGCCAGCAGCTTAGACAGTAACCCCTACAATGAGCAGTTCTTC.

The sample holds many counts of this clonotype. The CDR3 here is CASTTEPGDTQYF. The CDR3 nucleotides read TGCGCCAGCACAACCGAGCCTGGAGATACGCAGTATTTT. The V gene is TRBV4-1, the J gene TRBJ2-3; D unresolved. Germline values: CDR1 MGHRA, CDR2 YSYEKL. The CDR3 has 13 residues. V lost 7 bases, J lost 5 bases, and 13 bases lay in between.

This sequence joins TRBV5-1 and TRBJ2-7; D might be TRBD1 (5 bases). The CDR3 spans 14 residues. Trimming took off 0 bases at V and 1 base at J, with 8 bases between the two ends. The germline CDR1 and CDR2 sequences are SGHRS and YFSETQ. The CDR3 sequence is CASSLETGSYEQYF. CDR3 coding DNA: TGCGCCAGCAGCTTGGAAACAGGATCCTACGAGCAGTACTTC.